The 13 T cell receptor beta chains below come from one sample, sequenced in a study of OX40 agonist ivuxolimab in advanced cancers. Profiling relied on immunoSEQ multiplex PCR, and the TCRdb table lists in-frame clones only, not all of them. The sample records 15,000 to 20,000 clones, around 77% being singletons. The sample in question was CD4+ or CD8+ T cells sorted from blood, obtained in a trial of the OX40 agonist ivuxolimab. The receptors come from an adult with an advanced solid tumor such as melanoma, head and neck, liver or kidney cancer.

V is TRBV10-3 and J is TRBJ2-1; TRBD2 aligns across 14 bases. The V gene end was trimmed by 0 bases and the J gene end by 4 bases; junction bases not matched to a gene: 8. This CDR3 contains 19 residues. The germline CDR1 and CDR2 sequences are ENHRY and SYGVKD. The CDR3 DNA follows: TGTGCCATCAGTGAGTCGGGACTAGCGGGAGATACGGGGTACAATGAGCAGTTCTTC. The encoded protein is CAISESGLAGDTGYNEQFF.

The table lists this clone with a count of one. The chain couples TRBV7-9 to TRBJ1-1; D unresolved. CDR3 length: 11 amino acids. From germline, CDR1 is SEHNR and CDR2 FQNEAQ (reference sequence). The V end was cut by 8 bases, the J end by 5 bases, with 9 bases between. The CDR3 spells CASGKGTEAFF. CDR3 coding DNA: TGTGCCAGCGGTAAAGGAACTGAAGCTTTCTTT.

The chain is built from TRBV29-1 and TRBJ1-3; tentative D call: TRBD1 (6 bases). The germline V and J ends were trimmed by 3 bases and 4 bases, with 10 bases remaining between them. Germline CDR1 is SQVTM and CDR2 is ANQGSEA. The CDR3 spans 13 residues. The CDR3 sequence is CSVEGAQGNTIYF. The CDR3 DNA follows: TGCAGCGTTGAGGGGGCGCAGGGAAACACCATATATTTT.

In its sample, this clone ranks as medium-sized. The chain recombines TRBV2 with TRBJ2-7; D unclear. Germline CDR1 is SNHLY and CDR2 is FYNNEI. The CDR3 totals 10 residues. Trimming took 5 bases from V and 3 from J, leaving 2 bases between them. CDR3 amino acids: CASSIYEQYF. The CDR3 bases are TGTGCCAGCAGTATCTACGAGCAGTACTTC. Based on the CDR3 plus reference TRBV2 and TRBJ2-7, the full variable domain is EPEVTQTPSHQVTQMGQEVILRCVPISNHLYFYWYRQILGQKVEFLVSFYNNEISEKSEIFDDQFSVERPDGSNFTLKIRSTKLEDSAMYFCASSIYEQYFGPGTRLTVT.

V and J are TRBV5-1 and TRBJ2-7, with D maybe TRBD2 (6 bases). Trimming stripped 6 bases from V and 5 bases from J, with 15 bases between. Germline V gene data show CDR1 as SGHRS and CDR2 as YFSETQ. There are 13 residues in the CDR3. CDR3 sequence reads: CASNDGSLDEQYF. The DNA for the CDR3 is TGCGCCAGCAACGACGGGAGTCTCGACGAGCAGTACTTC.

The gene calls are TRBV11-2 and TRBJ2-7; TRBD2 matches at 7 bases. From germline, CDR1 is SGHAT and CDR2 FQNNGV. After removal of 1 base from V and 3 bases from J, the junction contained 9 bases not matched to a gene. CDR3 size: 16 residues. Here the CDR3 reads CASSLAHAGDGYEQYF. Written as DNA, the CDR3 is TGTGCCAGCAGCTTAGCTCACGCGGGAGATGGCTACGAGCAGTACTTC. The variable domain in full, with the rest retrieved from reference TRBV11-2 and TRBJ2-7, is EAGVAQSPRYKIIEKRQSVAFWCNPISGHATLYWYQQILGQGPKLLIQFQNNGVVDDSQLPKDRFSAERLKGVDSTLKIQPAKLEDSAVYLCASSLAHAGDGYEQYFGPGTRLTVT.

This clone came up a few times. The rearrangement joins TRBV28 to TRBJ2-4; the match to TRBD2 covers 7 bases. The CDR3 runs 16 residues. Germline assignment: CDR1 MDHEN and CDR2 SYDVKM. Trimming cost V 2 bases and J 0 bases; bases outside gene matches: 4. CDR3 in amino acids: CASSLTGGGAKNIQYF. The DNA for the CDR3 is TGTGCCAGCAGTTTAACAGGCGGGGGAGCCAAAAACATTCAGTACTTC.

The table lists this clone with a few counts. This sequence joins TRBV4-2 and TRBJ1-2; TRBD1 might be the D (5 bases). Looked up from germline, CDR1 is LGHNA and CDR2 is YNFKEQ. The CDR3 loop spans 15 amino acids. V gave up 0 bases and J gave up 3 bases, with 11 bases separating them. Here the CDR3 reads CASSQEAGTYYGYTF. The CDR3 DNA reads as TGTGCCAGCAGCCAAGAGGCGGGGACCTACTATGGCTACACCTTC.

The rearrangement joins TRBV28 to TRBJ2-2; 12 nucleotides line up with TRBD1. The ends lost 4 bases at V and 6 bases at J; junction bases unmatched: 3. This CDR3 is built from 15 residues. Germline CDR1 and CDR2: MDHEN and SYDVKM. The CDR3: CASSSGQGAAGELFF. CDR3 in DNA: TGTGCCAGCAGTTCGGGACAGGGGGCTGCCGGGGAGCTGTTTTTT. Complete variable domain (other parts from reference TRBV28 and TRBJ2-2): DVKVTQSSRYLVKRTGEKVFLECVQDMDHENMFWYRQDPGLGLRLIYFSYDVKMKEKGDIPEGYSVSREKKERFSLILESASTNQTSMYLCASSSGQGAAGELFFGEGSRLTVL.

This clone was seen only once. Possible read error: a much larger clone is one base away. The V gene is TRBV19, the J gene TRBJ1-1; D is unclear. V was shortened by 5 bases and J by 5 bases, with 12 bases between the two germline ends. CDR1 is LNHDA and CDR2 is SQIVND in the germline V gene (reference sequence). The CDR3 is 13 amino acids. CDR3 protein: CASSVTPVTEAFF. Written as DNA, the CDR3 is TGTGCCAGTAGTGTGACTCCGGTAACTGAAGCTTTCTTT.

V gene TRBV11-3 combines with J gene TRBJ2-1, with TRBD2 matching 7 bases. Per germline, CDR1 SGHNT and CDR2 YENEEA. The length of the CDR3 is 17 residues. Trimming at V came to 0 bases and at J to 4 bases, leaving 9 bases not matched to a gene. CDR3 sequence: CASSLELRGSVYNEQFF. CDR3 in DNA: TGTGCCAGCAGCTTAGAATTGCGCGGGAGTGTTTACAATGAGCAGTTCTTC. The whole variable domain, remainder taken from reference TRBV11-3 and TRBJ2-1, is EAGVVQSPRYKIIEKKQPVAFWCNPISGHNTLYWYLQNLGQGPELLIRYENEEAVDDSQLPKDRFSAERLKGVDSTLKIQPAELGDSAVYLCASSLELRGSVYNEQFFGPGTRLTVL.

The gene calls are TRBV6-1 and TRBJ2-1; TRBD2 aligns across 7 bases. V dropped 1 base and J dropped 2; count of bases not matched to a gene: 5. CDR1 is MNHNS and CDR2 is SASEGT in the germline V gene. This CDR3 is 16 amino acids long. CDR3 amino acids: CASSEGGGGPYNEQFF. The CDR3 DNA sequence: TGTGCCAGCAGTGAAGGCGGGGGAGGCCCCTACAATGAGCAGTTCTTC.

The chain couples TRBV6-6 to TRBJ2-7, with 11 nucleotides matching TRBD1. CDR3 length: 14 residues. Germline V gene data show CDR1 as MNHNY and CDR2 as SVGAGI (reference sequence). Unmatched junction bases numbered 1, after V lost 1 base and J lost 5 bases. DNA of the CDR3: TGTGCCAGCAGTTACTGGGACAGGGGGGACGAGCAGTACTTC. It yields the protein CASSYWDRGDEQYF.